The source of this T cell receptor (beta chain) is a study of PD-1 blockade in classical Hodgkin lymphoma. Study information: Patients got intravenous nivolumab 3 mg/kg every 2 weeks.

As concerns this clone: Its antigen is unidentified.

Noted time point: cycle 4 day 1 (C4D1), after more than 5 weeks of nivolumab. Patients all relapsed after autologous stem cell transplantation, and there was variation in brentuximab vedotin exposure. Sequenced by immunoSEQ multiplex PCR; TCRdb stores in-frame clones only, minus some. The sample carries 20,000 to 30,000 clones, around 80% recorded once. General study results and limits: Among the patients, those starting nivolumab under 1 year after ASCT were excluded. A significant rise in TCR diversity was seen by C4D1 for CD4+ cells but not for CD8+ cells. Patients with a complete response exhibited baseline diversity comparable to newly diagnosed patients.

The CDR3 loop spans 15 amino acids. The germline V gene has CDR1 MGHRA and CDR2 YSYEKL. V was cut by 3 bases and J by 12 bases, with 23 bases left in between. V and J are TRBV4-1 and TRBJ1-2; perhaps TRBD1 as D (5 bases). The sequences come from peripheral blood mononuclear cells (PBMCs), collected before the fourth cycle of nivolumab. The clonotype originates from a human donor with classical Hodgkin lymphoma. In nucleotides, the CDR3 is TGCGCCAGCAGCCAGCTGATTCCTTTCCAGGGTTCTGACACCTTC. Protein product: CASSQLIPFQGSDTF.